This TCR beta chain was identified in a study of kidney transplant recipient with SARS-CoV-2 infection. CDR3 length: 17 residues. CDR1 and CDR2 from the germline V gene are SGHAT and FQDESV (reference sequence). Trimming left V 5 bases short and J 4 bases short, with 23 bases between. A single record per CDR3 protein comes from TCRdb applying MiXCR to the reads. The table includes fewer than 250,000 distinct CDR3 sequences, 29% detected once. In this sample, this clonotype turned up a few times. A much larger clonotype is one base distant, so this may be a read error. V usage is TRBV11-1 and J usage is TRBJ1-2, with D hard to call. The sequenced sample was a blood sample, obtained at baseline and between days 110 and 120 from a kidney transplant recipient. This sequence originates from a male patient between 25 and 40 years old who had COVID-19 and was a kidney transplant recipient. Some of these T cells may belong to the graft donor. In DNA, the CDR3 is TGTGCCAGCAGCGAAATGATTAGGGCTGGAAAGACCTATGGCTACACCTTC. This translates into CASSEMIRAGKTYGYTF.